This is a list of T cell receptor beta chains from one sample in a study of cytomegalovirus exposure and HLA in healthy donors. The assay was immunoSEQ multiplex PCR, and TCRdb's table has in-frame clones only and misses some. The sample has over 100,000 clones, 55% to 65% seen once. The sequenced sample was PBMCs. These receptors originate from a man aged 40-49 years in good health and CMV-seropositive. Both conserved end residues are part of each CDR3. A D gene is named only where the DNA matches it firmly. Rows may omit the clone size; those that give it use once, few, many or a size class.

j_gene	abundance	d_gene	v_gene	CDR3aa	CDR3nt
TRBJ1-6	few	NA	TRBV6-1	CASVWTTNYNSPLHF	TGTGCCAGCGTATGGACTACTAACTATAATTCACCCCTCCACTTT
TRBJ2-3	NA	NA	TRBV27	CASHSRDSTDTQYF	TGTGCCAGCCATTCCCGGGACTCTACAGATACGCAGTATTTT
TRBJ2-5	NA	NA	TRBV20-1	CSARGPETQYF	TGCAGTGCTAGAGGGCCCGAGACCCAGTACTTC
TRBJ2-7	NA	NA	TRBV10-3	CATGGGPYPYEQYF	TGTGCCACCGGTGGGGGCCCTTACCCCTACGAGCAGTACTTC
TRBJ1-3	once	NA	TRBV29-1	CSVGQDSGNTIYF	TGCAGCGTGGGACAAGACTCTGGAAACACCATATATTTT
TRBJ1-4	once	NA	TRBV7-2	CASSLVGLLRESNEKLFF	TGTGCCAGCAGCTTAGTAGGCCTCCTGAGGGAGTCTAATGAAAAACTGTTTTTT
TRBJ2-1	NA	NA	TRBV6-5	CAGSYSLSSSYNEQFF	TGTGCCGGCAGTTACTCTCTTTCGAGCTCCTACAATGAGCAGTTCTTC
TRBJ2-5	NA	NA	TRBV7-2	CASSLNRDETQYF	TGTGCCAGCAGCTTAAACAGGGATGAGACCCAGTACTTC
TRBJ1-5	NA	NA	TRBV19	CASSIVAINSNQPQHF	TGTGCCAGTAGTATAGTAGCTATTAATAGCAATCAGCCCCAGCATTTT
TRBJ2-5	NA	NA	TRBV6-6	CASSSPSGVETQYF	TGTGCCAGCAGTTCCCCCTCAGGGGTAGAGACCCAGTACTTC